These 11 T cell receptor beta chains were all obtained from the same sample, sequenced in a study of shared clonotypes between healthy human individuals. The repertoire was sequenced with immunoSEQ multiplex PCR; TCRdb's copy has only in-frame clones and lacks some. The sample contains approximately 1,000,000 clones, around 77% of which appear only once. Sequencing input: memory CD4+ T cells from PBMCs. Subset described: CD45RA-negative fraction. All receptors derive from a young man in good health. Some clones in this sample may be carry-over from other donors' samples.

The count of this clone is one. The chain uses TRBV28 and TRBJ1-2; a possible D gene is TRBD1 (6 bases). Trimming stripped 7 bases from V and 12 bases from J, with 21 bases between. Germline V lookup: CDR1 MDHEN, CDR2 SYDVKM. The CDR3 runs to 13 residues. For the CDR3, the DNA is TGTGCCAGCACTAAACAGGGTGCTCCCGGTGACACCTTC. Its translation is CASTKQGAPGDTF.

The J gene is TRBJ2-3, the V gene TRBV5-1, with 8 bases fitting TRBD2. From germline, CDR1 is SGHRS and CDR2 YFSETQ. V was pared by 2 bases and J by 1 base, with 18 bases of the junction left unmatched. This CDR3 spans 20 amino acids. CDR3 protein: CASSFRLVAGPGGGTDTQYF. CDR3 nucleotide sequence: TGCGCCAGCAGCTTCCGGCTGGTAGCGGGACCTGGGGGGGGCACAGATACGCAGTATTTT.

The V gene is TRBV29-1, the J gene TRBJ2-1, with a weak D call TRBD2 (5 bases). Trimming took 0 bases from V and 6 from J, leaving 21 bases between them. The CDR3 has 17 residues. Looked up from germline, CDR1 is SQVTM and CDR2 is ANQGSEA. Written as DNA, the CDR3 is TGCAGCGTTGAAGATCGTATTAAGGCTAGCTTTGGCAATGAGCAGTTCTTC. Amino acid sequence: CSVEDRIKASFGNEQFF.

The CDR3 DNA is TGTGCCAGCCAACTCTTTGGGGCAGAGACCCAGTACTTC. The encoded protein is CASQLFGAETQYF. The V and J genes are TRBV2 and TRBJ2-5; weak D call: TRBD1 (5 bases). V shed 8 bases and J shed 4 bases, with 14 bases lying between them. This CDR3 is 13 amino acids long. Per germline, CDR1 SNHLY and CDR2 FYNNEI.

As regards this clone: The sample holds other DNA sequences that translate to the same CDR3. The chain recombines TRBV20-1 with TRBJ2-5; D uncertain. Per the germline V gene, CDR1 is DFQATT and CDR2 is SNEGSKA (reference sequence). Trimming left V 2 bases short and J 1 base short, with 2 bases between. This CDR3 region has 11 residues. CDR3 amino acids: CSARRQETQYF. The CDR3 bases are TGCAGTGCTAGACGCCAAGAGACCCAGTACTTC.

This clone has just one count. V usage is TRBV9 and J usage is TRBJ1-2; D gene ambiguous. Germline V gives CDR1 SGDLS, CDR2 YYNGEE. This CDR3 is built from 16 residues. The V gene lost 0 bases and the J gene lost 5 bases, with 17 bases spanning the gap. The CDR3 spells CASSVVAIPREYGYTF. Here the CDR3 DNA reads TGTGCCAGCAGCGTAGTTGCCATACCCCGGGAGTATGGCTACACCTTC. Combining the CDR3 with reference TRBV9 and TRBJ1-2 gives the whole variable domain DSGVTQTPKHLITATGQRVTLRCSPRSGDLSVYWYQQSLDQGLQFLIQYYNGEERAKGNILERFSAQQFPDLHSELNLSSLELGDSALYFCASSVVAIPREYGYTFGSGTRLTVV.

This clone was seen more than once but under ten times. The chain employs TRBV2 and TRBJ2-2; 10 nucleotides match TRBD2. CDR1 is SNHLY, CDR2 FYNNEI, per germline. V trimming: 5 bases; J trimming: 3 bases; junction bases outside the gene matches: 3. The CDR3 has 15 residues. The CDR3 reads CASSRSGRDTGELFF. The CDR3, as DNA: TGTGCCAGCAGTCGAAGCGGGAGGGACACCGGGGAGCTGTTTTTT. Full variable domain (outside the CDR3, taken from reference TRBV2 and TRBJ2-2): EPEVTQTPSHQVTQMGQEVILRCVPISNHLYFYWYRQILGQKVEFLVSFYNNEISEKSEIFDDQFSVERPDGSNFTLKIRSTKLEDSAMYFCASSRSGRDTGELFFGEGSRLTVL.

V is TRBV15 and J is TRBJ2-3; 12 nucleotides match TRBD2. With 4 bases clipped from V and 3 bases from J, the junction kept 5 bases outside the gene matches. The CDR3 is 16 residues long. The germline V gene encodes CDR1 LNHNV and CDR2 YYDKDF (reference sequence). The CDR3, as DNA: TGTGCCACCAGCAATCGACTAGCGGGAGTGACAGATACGCAGTATTTT. This codes for CATSNRLAGVTDTQYF.

J is TRBJ2-3 and V is TRBV7-3; tentatively, D is TRBD1 (6 bases). This CDR3 is 14 amino acids long. Germline values: CDR1 SGHTA, CDR2 FQGTGA. With 5 bases removed from V and 4 bases from J, the gap between germline ends came to 13 bases. The chain's CDR3 is CASSIGGPADTQYF. DNA of the CDR3: TGTGCCAGCAGCATTGGGGGCCCCGCAGATACGCAGTATTTT. The entire variable domain, with the rest obtained from reference TRBV7-3 and TRBJ2-3, is as follows: GAGVSQTPSNKVTEKGKYVELRCDPISGHTALYWYRQSLGQGPEFLIYFQGTGAADDSGLPNDRFFAVRPEGSVSTLKIQRTERGDSAVYLCASSIGGPADTQYFGPGTRLTVL.

The V call is TRBV7-3, the J call TRBJ1-2, with 10 bases aligning to TRBD1. V lost 7 bases, J lost 7 bases, and 12 bases stayed unmatched. The CDR3 is 15 residues long. CDR1 is SGHTA and CDR2 is FQGTGA in the germline V gene. CDR3 in DNA: TGTGCCAGCACCATAACACCGGGACAGGGGACTGGCTACACCTTC. Amino acids: CASTITPGQGTGYTF.

The chain employs TRBV6-4 and TRBJ2-2; TRBD2 matches 8 bases. J was trimmed by 4 bases and V by 2 bases; bases with no gene match: 21. The CDR3 totals 21 residues. Germline V gives CDR1 MRHNA, CDR2 SNTAGT. The DNA for the CDR3 is TGTGCCAGCAGTGACCCCCCCGGGGCAGCGGGAGAGAAGGAATGCACCGGGGAGCTGTTTTTT. Its translation is CASSDPPGAAGEKECTGELFF.